One sample yielded the 4 T cell receptor beta chains listed below, sequenced in a study of cytomegalovirus exposure and HLA in healthy donors. Both 60 Vbeta primers and 13 Jbeta primers went into the PCR. Sequenced by immunoSEQ multiplex PCR; TCRdb stores in-frame clones only, minus some. The table records some 150,000 clones, 80% of them present only once. Sequenced sample: PBMCs. The origin of the receptors is a male donor in good health and CMV-seronegative.

CDR3 coding DNA: TGTGCCAGCAGTTTAGCTGGCAATACAGCCGACGAGCAGTACTTC. This encodes CASSLAGNTADEQYF. V usage is TRBV27 and J usage is TRBJ2-5, with D unresolved. TRBJ2-7 explains the end of the DNA better; the J call may be wrong. The CDR3 spans 15 residues. Germline values: CDR1 MNHEY, CDR2 SMNVEV (reference sequence).

The chain is built from TRBV6-5 and TRBJ2-7; 9 positions agree with TRBD1. The CDR3 contains 14 residues. The germline V gene encodes CDR1 MNHEY and CDR2 SVGAGI. The J segment lost 6 bases and the V segment lost 6 bases, leaving 9 bases of the junction unmatched. Here the CDR3 DNA reads TGTGCCAGCAGCCCTTATGTGACAGGGGGCGAGCAGTACTTC. It is translated as CASSPYVTGGEQYF.

This clone was seen more than once but under ten times. V is TRBV7-8 and J is TRBJ2-7; the D gene is possibly TRBD2 (5 bases). Trimming took off 5 bases at V and 6 bases at J, with 20 bases between the two ends. Germline CDR1 reads SGHVS; CDR2 reads FQNEAQ. The CDR3 has 15 residues. This CDR3 is CASSASRLTNFEQYF. As DNA, the CDR3 is TGTGCCAGCAGCGCGTCCCGACTAACCAATTTCGAGCAGTACTTC.

The chain links TRBV7-2 to TRBJ2-7, with TRBD1 identical over 7 bases. The V segment lost 2 bases and the J segment 7 bases; nucleotides outside the gene matches: 11. Germline V gives CDR1 SGHTA, CDR2 FQGNSA. This CDR3 is 15 amino acids long. The CDR3 here is CASSLYRGLLGEQYF. CDR3 sequence (DNA): TGTGCCAGCAGCTTATACAGGGGCCTTCTGGGAGAGCAGTACTTC.